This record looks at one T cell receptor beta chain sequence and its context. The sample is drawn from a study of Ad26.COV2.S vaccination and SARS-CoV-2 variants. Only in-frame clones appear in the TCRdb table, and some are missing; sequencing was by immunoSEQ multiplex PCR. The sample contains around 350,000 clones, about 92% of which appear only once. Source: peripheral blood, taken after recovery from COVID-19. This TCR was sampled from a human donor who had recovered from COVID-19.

Written as DNA, the CDR3 is TGTGCCAGCAGTCGGACCGGGACAGGGTTTAATGAGCAGTTCTTC. Translating gives CASSRTGTGFNEQFF. The chain couples TRBV7-9 to TRBJ2-1, with TRBD1 identical over 9 bases. Germline V gene sequence: CDR1 SEHNR, CDR2 FQNEAQ (reference sequence). The V segment lost 6 bases and the J segment 7 bases; nucleotides outside the gene matches: 10. The CDR3 covers 15 residues.